This passage covers 9 T cell receptor beta chains from one sample sequenced in a study of T cells in Graves' hyperthyroidism and ophthalmopathy. Amplified TCR beta CDR3 regions derived from RNA transcripts. First-round RT-PCR of the TCR CDR3 relied on the HTBI primer set. TCRdb independently ran MiXCR on the multiplex PCR reads; one entry per CDR3 protein. The sample has under 400,000 distinct CDR3 sequences, 20% to 25% seen once. The specimen was blood. The receptors were gathered from a man aged 50-59 years with Graves' hyperthyroidism.

The rearrangement uses TRBV15 and TRBJ2-1, with 8 bases identical to TRBD1. The CDR3 is 14 residues long. Germline V gene sequence: CDR1 LNHNV, CDR2 YYDKDF (reference sequence). The ends lost 9 bases at V and 7 bases at J; junction bases unmatched: 11. The CDR3 DNA follows: TGTGCCACGAAGACAGGGGACAATAGGAATGAGCAGTTCTTC. Protein: CATKTGDNRNEQFF.

This clonotype was counted at least ten times. V and J are TRBV5-5 and TRBJ1-2, with D possibly being TRBD1 (5 bases). Per the germline V gene, CDR1 is SGHKS and CDR2 is YYEKEE (reference sequence). The CDR3 runs to 13 residues. V lost 0 bases to trimming and J lost 4 bases, with 7 bases between them. The CDR3, as DNA: TGTGCCAGCAGCTTGGCCGGGACCTATGGCTACACCTTC. Amino acids: CASSLAGTYGYTF.

This clonotype came up a few times. The chain uses TRBV27 and TRBJ2-1; 11 positions match TRBD2. After removal of 8 bases from V and 4 bases from J, the junction contained 22 bases not matched to a gene. Germline V lookup: CDR1 MNHEY, CDR2 SMNVEV (reference sequence). CDR3 length: 20 residues. CDR3 sequence (DNA): TGTGCCAGCGTTTCAAGACTAGCGGGGCCCTGGGGACTTTTTTACAATGAGCAGTTCTTC. The encoded protein is CASVSRLAGPWGLFYNEQFF.

This clonotype was observed many times. The chain couples TRBV3-1 to TRBJ2-3, with 7 bases that match TRBD1. This CDR3 spans 16 amino acids. Unmatched junction bases numbered 6, after V lost 1 base and J lost 2 bases. Germline assignment: CDR1 LGHDT and CDR2 YNNKEL (reference sequence). The CDR3 sequence: CASSQGGTAFTDTQYF. CDR3 nucleotide sequence: TGTGCCAGCAGCCAAGGAGGGACAGCGTTCACAGATACGCAGTATTTT.

The chain carries TRBV19 and TRBJ2-5; 8 positions match TRBD1. The J segment lost 0 bases and the V segment lost 4 bases, leaving 16 bases of the junction unmatched. Germline V lookup: CDR1 LNHDA, CDR2 SQIVND (reference sequence). The CDR3 runs 19 residues. The CDR3 here is CASSNPSDRDRSYQETQYF. CDR3 sequence (DNA): TGTGCCAGTAGTAATCCTTCGGACAGGGACCGATCGTACCAAGAGACCCAGTACTTC.

Turning to this clonotype: One end of the junction does not line up with germline, which may come from a read error. The gene calls are TRBV11-3 and TRBJ2-7, with 7 bases matching TRBD1. The CDR3 has 15 residues. The V gene's germline CDR1 is SGHNT and CDR2 YENEEA. CDR3 loop: CASKLRDSLSYEQDF. CDR3 coding DNA: TGTGCCAGTAAACTCCGGGACAGTCTCTCCTACGAGCAGGACTTC.

This clonotype was picked up many times. V is TRBV24-1 and J is TRBJ2-7; no clear D gene. The CDR3 has 13 residues. Germline values: CDR1 KGHDR, CDR2 SFDVKD. Trimming cost V 4 bases and J 2 bases, with 8 bases left between them. The CDR3 DNA reads as TGTGCCACCAGTGACCCCGGAGCCTACGAGCAGTACTTC. Its translation is CATSDPGAYEQYF.

For this clonotype: An end of the junction differs from the germline gene, which may be a read error. The chain is built from TRBV4-1 and TRBJ1-2; 10 bases match TRBD1. The CDR3 length is 14 residues. Germline V CDR1 and CDR2: MGHRA, YSYEKL. The CDR3 reads CASSLPGQGIGCTF. The CDR3 DNA follows: TGCGCCAGCAGCCTCCCGGGACAGGGGATAGGCTGCACCTTC.

This clonotype was observed a few times. This chain connects TRBV28 to TRBJ2-7, with D tentatively TRBD2 (6 bases). Between the trimmed V and J ends, which lost 10 bases and 2 bases, there was a span of 15 bases. The CDR3 totals 13 residues. From germline, CDR1 is MDHEN and CDR2 SYDVKM. The CDR3 DNA is TGTGCCACCACCGGACTAAACCCCTACGAGCAGTACTTC. It encodes CATTGLNPYEQYF.